This entry is about one T cell receptor (beta chain). Its specificity is unknown. The data originate from a study of OX40 agonist ivuxolimab in advanced cancers. Study context: Patients receiving dose escalation had hepatocellular carcinoma, melanoma, renal cell or head and neck cancer. Notes on the study in general: Circulating CD4+ and CD8+ T cells showed clonal expansion by week 6 at 0.1 to 3.0 mg/kg.

V gave up 0 bases and J gave up 4 bases; unmatched junction bases: 5. Germline CDR1 reads SGDLS; CDR2 reads YYNGEE. The CDR3 runs to 16 residues. TCRdb keeps only in-frame clones here, not all; method: immunoSEQ multiplex PCR. The data hold tens of thousands of clones, with more than 70% observed a single time. Sequencing used CD4+ or CD8+ T cells sorted from blood, obtained in a trial of the OX40 agonist ivuxolimab. This chain uses TRBV9 with TRBJ2-1; 9 bases line up with TRBD2. The TCR was taken from an adult with an advanced solid tumor such as melanoma, head and neck, liver or kidney cancer. This CDR3 reads CASSVVLTSGYNEQFF. As DNA, the CDR3 is TGTGCCAGCAGCGTAGTATTGACTAGCGGTTACAATGAGCAGTTCTTC.